The 15 T cell receptor beta chains below all came from one sample that was sequenced in a study of cytomegalovirus exposure and HLA in healthy donors. Researchers ran the PCR with 60 Vbeta and 13 Jbeta primers. Clones were sequenced by immunoSEQ multiplex PCR, and TCRdb holds only the in-frame ones, with some missing. Of about 160,000 clones in the sample, roughly 74% were seen once. Sample: PBMCs. The receptor set was obtained from a male donor in good health and CMV-seronegative.

The V gene is TRBV5-1, the J gene TRBJ1-4; possibly TRBD1 for D (6 bases). Trimming removed 4 bases at V and 6 bases at J, with 16 bases between. Germline V gene sequence: CDR1 SGHRS, CDR2 YFSETQ. The CDR3 is 15 residues long. Here the CDR3 reads CASSPGGSNYEKLFF. DNA of the CDR3: TGCGCCAGCAGCCCGGGGGGCAGCAACTATGAAAAACTGTTTTTT.

This clone has only one observation. Distinct nucleotide sequences in the sample also encode this CDR3. The chain recombines TRBV19 with TRBJ2-7, with 7 bases that match TRBD1. CDR1 and CDR2 from the germline V gene are LNHDA and SQIVND (reference sequence). This CDR3 is built from 12 residues. With V trimmed by 9 bases and J by 2 bases, 4 bases remained unmatched. The CDR3 sequence: CASGQGAYEQYF. The CDR3 DNA is TGTGCCAGCGGGCAGGGGGCCTACGAGCAGTACTTC. Full variable domain (missing parts from reference TRBV19 and TRBJ2-7): DGGITQSPKYLFRKEGQNVTLSCEQNLNHDAMYWYRQDPGQGLRLIYYSQIVNDFQKGDIAEGYSVSREKKESFPLTVTSAQKNPTAFYLCASGQGAYEQYFGPGTRLTVT.

This clone was seen only a few times. V gene TRBV6-5 combines with J gene TRBJ1-2; D gene unclear. Germline CDR1 is MNHEY and CDR2 is SVGAGI. V lost 7 bases and J lost 2, with 14 bases in between. The CDR3 is 14 residues long. Here the CDR3 DNA reads TGTGCCAGCATTCCAGCATCGGGAAACTATGGCTACACCTTC. It codes for CASIPASGNYGYTF.

The chain couples TRBV6-4 to TRBJ2-7; 9 bases fit TRBD2. Trimming at V came to 0 bases and at J to 1 base, leaving 19 bases not matched to a gene. The CDR3 runs 21 residues. Germline CDR1 is MRHNA and CDR2 is SNTAGT. CDR3 protein: CASSDSVGDSGSGSLSYEQYF. DNA for the CDR3: TGTGCCAGCAGTGACTCGGTAGGCGATAGCGGGAGCGGGTCCTTATCCTACGAGCAGTACTTC.

The J gene is TRBJ2-7, the V gene TRBV9, with D possibly being TRBD2 (6 bases). Germline-derived CDR1 and CDR2 are SGDLS and YYNGEE. This CDR3 spans 15 amino acids. V lost 0 bases and J 3 bases, leaving 13 bases between the germline ends. The CDR3 coding sequence is TGTGCCAGCAGCGTAGAAGGCAGAGCGGGCTACGAGCAGTACTTC. Protein product: CASSVEGRAGYEQYF.

The chain links TRBV28 to TRBJ2-7, with 9 positions matching TRBD2. This CDR3 is built from 14 residues. Per germline, CDR1 MDHEN and CDR2 SYDVKM. V dropped 6 bases and J dropped 9; count of bases not matched to a gene: 12. CDR3 sequence (DNA): TGTGCCAGCAGAACCGGGACTAGCAAGGGCGGGCAGTACTTC. Its protein product is CASRTGTSKGGQYF. The whole variable domain, remainder taken from reference TRBV28 and TRBJ2-7, is DVKVTQSSRYLVKRTGEKVFLECVQDMDHENMFWYRQDPGLGLRLIYFSYDVKMKEKGDIPEGYSVSREKKERFSLILESASTNQTSMYLCASRTGTSKGGQYFGPGTRLTVT.

This sequence joins TRBV13 and TRBJ1-1, with D possibly matching TRBD1 (5 bases). The CDR3 loop spans 17 amino acids. The V gene lost 1 base and the J gene lost 1 base, with 16 bases spanning the gap. The germline gives CDR1 PRHDT, CDR2 FYEKMQ (reference sequence). CDR3 sequence (DNA): TGTGCCAGCAGCTTAGTAGACAGTATAAGCCCGAACACTGAAGCTTTCTTT. Amino acid sequence: CASSLVDSISPNTEAFF. The full variable domain, rest sourced from reference TRBV13 and TRBJ1-1, is AAGVIQSPRHLIKEKRETATLKCYPIPRHDTVYWYQQGPGQDPQFLISFYEKMQSDKGSIPDRFSAQQFSDYHSELNMSSLELGDSALYFCASSLVDSISPNTEAFFGQGTRLTVV.

The chain uses TRBV11-2 and TRBJ2-5, with TRBD1 matching 7 bases. V lost 8 bases to trimming and J lost 7 bases; unmatched junction nucleotides: 10. Germline V CDR1 and CDR2: SGHAT, FQNNGV. This CDR3 is 13 amino acids long. CDR3 DNA: TGTGCCAGCGGCGACAGGGTAAAGGGGACCCAGTACTTC. It encodes CASGDRVKGTQYF.

This clone was counted between two and nine times. This chain uses TRBV5-5 with TRBJ2-7; TRBD2 is a possible D gene (6 bases). The CDR3 length is 15 residues. V was trimmed by 4 bases and J by 5 bases, leaving 19 bases between them. CDR1 and CDR2 (germline): SGHKS, YYEKEE (reference sequence). The CDR3 nucleotides are TGTGCCAGCAGCCAAGAACTAGGGGACTTCCACGAGCAGTACTTC. Translated, it gives CASSQELGDFHEQYF.

The CDR3 here is CATTTGYHNSPLHF. CDR3 nucleotide sequence: TGTGCCACCACAACAGGGTACCATAATTCACCCCTCCACTTT. The chain links TRBV15 to TRBJ1-6, with D maybe TRBD1 (6 bases). The CDR3 sequence is 14 residues long. Per germline, CDR1 LNHNV and CDR2 YYDKDF (reference sequence). V shed 7 bases and J shed 5 bases, with 12 bases lying between them.

The rearrangement links TRBV7-3 to TRBJ2-2; D is perhaps TRBD2 (5 bases). Trimming took 4 bases from V and 6 from J, leaving 18 bases between them. The germline CDR1 and CDR2 sequences are SGHTA and FQGTGA. This CDR3 region has 16 residues. The CDR3: CASSSQGRGWAGELFF. Written as DNA, the CDR3 is TGTGCCAGCAGCTCTCAAGGTCGAGGGTGGGCCGGGGAGCTGTTTTTT.

This rearrangement joins TRBV7-5 to TRBJ2-7; TRBD2 is taken as the D call from the table, unchecked against the DNA. TRBV7-5 is a recognized pseudogene. The CDR3 runs 16 residues. CDR3 DNA sequence: TGTGCCAGAAGCTCTGGGGTGCGGGAGATGGAGGACGAGCAGTACTTC. This translates into CARSSGVREMEDEQYF.

The chain links TRBV28 to TRBJ1-3, with TRBD1 matching 9 bases. The CDR3 extends over 17 amino acids. The V and J ends lost 0 bases and 0 bases, in that order; junction bases with no gene match: 3. CDR1 MDHEN and CDR2 SYDVKM come from the germline V gene. The CDR3 DNA reads TGTGCCAGCAGTTTATGGGGACAGGGTTACTCTGGAAACACCATATATTTT. Its protein product is CASSLWGQGYSGNTIYF.

This clone came up a few times. This rearrangement joins TRBV7-9 to TRBJ2-1, with a tentative D call TRBD2 (6 bases). Germline CDR1 reads SEHNR; CDR2 reads FQNEAQ (reference sequence). The V gene lost 1 base and the J gene lost 7 bases, with 23 bases spanning the gap. This CDR3 contains 18 residues. The CDR3 bases are TGTGCCAGCAGCTTAGAGTTGGTGGTGACCCAGACTAGGAATGAGCAGTTCTTC. Its protein is CASSLELVVTQTRNEQFF.

The V gene is TRBV4-1, the J gene TRBJ2-3, with D uncertain. Germline V lookup: CDR1 MGHRA, CDR2 YSYEKL. Trimming shortened V by 0 bases and J by 10 bases, and 14 bases separated the two germline ends. The CDR3 is 14 residues long. CDR3 sequence reads: CASSQDPHTVAQYF. DNA of the CDR3: TGCGCCAGCAGCCAAGATCCGCATACGGTAGCGCAGTATTTT.